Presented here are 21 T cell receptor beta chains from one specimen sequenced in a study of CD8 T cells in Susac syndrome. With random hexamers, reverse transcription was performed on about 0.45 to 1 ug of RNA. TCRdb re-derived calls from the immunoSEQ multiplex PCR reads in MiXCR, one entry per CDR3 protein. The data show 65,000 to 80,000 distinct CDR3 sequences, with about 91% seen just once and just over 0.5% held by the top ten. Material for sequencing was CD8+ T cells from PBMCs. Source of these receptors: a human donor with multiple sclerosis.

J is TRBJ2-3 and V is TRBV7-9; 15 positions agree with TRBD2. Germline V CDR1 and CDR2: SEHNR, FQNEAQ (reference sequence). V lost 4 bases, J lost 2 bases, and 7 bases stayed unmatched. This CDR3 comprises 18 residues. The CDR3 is CASSSRTSGGDYTDTQYF. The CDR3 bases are TGTGCCAGCAGCTCCAGGACTAGCGGGGGGGATTACACAGATACGCAGTATTTT.

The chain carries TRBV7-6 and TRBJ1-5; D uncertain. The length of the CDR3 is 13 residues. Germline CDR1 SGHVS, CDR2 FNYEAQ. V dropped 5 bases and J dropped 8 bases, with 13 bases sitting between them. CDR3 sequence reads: CASSHEPGEPQHF. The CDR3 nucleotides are TGTGCCAGCAGCCATGAGCCCGGGGAGCCCCAGCATTTT.

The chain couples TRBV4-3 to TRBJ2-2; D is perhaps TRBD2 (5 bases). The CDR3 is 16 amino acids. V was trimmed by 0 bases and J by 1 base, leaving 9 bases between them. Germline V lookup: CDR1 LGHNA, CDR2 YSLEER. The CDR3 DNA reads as TGCGCCAGCAGCCAAGATTACCGGGAGAACACCGGGGAGCTGTTTTTT. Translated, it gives CASSQDYRENTGELFF.

The CDR3 spells CASSYKTTGEQFF. The CDR3 nucleotides read TGTGCCAGCAGTTACAAGACGACAGGGGAGCAGTTCTTC. The V and J genes are TRBV6-5 and TRBJ2-1, with 7 positions matching TRBD1. Germline V lookup: CDR1 MNHEY, CDR2 SVGAGI. CDR3 length: 13 residues. V shed 2 bases, J shed 10 bases, and the junction held 5 bases outside the gene matches.

The CDR3 reads CASSSDGAANYGYTF. For the CDR3, the DNA is TGTGCCAGCAGCTCCGATGGGGCAGCTAACTATGGCTACACCTTC. The chain uses TRBV11-2 and TRBJ1-2, with a tentative D call TRBD1 (5 bases). Trimming removed 4 bases at V and 0 bases at J, with 12 bases between. The CDR3 spans 15 residues. Germline assignment: CDR1 SGHAT and CDR2 FQNNGV.

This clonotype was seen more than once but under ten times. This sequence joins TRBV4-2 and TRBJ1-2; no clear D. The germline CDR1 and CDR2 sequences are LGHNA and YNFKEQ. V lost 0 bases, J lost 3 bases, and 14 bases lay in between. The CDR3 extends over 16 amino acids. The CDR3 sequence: CASSQDKGSQYYGYTF. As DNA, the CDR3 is TGTGCCAGCAGCCAAGATAAAGGGTCGCAGTACTATGGCTACACCTTC.

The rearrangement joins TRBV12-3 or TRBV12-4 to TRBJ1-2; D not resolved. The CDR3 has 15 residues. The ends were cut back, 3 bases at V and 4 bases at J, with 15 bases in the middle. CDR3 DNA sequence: TGTGCCAGCAGTTTTTCCGTTCTATCCAGCTATGGCTACACCTTC. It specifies CASSFSVLSSYGYTF.

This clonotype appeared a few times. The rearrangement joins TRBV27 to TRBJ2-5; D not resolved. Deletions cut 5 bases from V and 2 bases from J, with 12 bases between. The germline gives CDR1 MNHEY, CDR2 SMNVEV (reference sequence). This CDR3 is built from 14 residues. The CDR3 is CASSPGSSQETQYF. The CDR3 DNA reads TGTGCCAGCAGTCCCGGGTCATCTCAAGAGACCCAGTACTTC.

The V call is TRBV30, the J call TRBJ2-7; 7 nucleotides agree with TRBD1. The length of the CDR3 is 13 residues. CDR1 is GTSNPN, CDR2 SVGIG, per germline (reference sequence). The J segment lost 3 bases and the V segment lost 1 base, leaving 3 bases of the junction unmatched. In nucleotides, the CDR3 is TGTGCCTGGAGTGAGGGGGCGAGCTACGAGCAGTACTTC. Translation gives CAWSEGASYEQYF.

The CDR3 DNA is TGTGCCAGCAGCTCAAGTCGGGACAGGGAATCCTACGAGCAGTACTTC. It yields the protein CASSSSRDRESYEQYF. V usage is TRBV3-1 and J usage is TRBJ2-7, with TRBD1 identical over 9 bases. The length of the CDR3 is 16 residues. V lost 5 bases and J lost 1; bases outside the gene matches: 9. Germline CDR1 LGHDT, CDR2 YNNKEL (reference sequence).

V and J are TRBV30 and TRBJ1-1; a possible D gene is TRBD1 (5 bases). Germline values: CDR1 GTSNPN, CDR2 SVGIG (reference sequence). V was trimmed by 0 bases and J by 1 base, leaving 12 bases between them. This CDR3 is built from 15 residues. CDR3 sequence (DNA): TGTGCCTGGAGTGTCCCCGCAGGGAGGAACACTGAAGCTTTCTTT. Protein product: CAWSVPAGRNTEAFF.

CDR3 sequence (DNA): TGCGCCAGCAGTGCGCGACAGGGGGGTTCCTACGAGCAGTACTTC. It yields the protein CASSARQGGSYEQYF. This chain joins TRBV10-2 and TRBJ2-7, with TRBD1 identical over 9 bases. Per germline, CDR1 WSHSY and CDR2 SAAADI. CDR3 length equals 15 residues. Trimming took 4 bases from V and 1 from J; bases not matched to a gene: 5.

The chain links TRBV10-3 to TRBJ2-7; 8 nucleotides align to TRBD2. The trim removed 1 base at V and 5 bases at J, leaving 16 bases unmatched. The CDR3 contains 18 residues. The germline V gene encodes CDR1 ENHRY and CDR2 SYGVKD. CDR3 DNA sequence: TGTGCCATCAGTGAGTGGCTGCAATCGGGAGGGCCAACTGACGAGCAGTACTTC. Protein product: CAISEWLQSGGPTDEQYF.

In DNA, the CDR3 is TGTGCCAGCAGTTTAACCCCCCAGGCAGGGTGGAGCTATGGCTACACCTTC. This sequence encodes CASSLTPQAGWSYGYTF. The rearrangement joins TRBV27 to TRBJ1-2, with D possibly TRBD1 on 5 matching bases. V dropped 2 bases and J dropped 4 bases, with 20 bases sitting between them. This CDR3 has 17 amino acids. The germline gives CDR1 MNHEY, CDR2 SMNVEV (reference sequence).

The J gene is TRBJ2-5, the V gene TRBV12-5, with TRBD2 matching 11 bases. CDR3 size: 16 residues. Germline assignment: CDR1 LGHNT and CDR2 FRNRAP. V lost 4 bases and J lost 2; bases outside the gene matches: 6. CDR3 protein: CASGSGTSGAQETQYF. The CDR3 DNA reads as TGTGCTAGTGGTTCTGGGACTAGCGGAGCACAAGAGACCCAGTACTTC.

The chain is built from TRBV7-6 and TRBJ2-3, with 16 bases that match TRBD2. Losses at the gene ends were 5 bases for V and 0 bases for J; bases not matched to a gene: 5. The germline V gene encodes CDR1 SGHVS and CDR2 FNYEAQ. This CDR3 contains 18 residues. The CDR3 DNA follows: TGTGCCAGCAGCCCGGGACTAGCGGGGGGGCCGAGCACAGATACGCAGTATTTT. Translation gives CASSPGLAGGPSTDTQYF. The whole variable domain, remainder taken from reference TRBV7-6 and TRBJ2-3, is GAGVSQSPRYKVTKRGQDVALRCDPISGHVSLYWYRQALGQGPEFLTYFNYEAQQDKSGLPNDRFSAERPEGSISTLTIQRTEQRDSAMYRCASSPGLAGGPSTDTQYFGPGTRLTVL.

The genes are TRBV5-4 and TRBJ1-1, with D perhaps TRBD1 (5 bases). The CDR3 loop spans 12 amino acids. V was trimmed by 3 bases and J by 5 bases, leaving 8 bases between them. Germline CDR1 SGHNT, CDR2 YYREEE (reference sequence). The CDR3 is CASSSGATEAFF. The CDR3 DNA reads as TGTGCCAGCAGCTCTGGGGCGACTGAAGCTTTCTTT.

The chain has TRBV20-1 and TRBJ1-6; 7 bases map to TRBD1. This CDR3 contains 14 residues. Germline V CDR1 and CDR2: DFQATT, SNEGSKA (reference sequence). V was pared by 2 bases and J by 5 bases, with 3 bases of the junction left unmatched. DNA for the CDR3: TGCAGTGCTAGACCCAGGGGGGATAATTCACCCCTCCACTTT. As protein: CSARPRGDNSPLHF.

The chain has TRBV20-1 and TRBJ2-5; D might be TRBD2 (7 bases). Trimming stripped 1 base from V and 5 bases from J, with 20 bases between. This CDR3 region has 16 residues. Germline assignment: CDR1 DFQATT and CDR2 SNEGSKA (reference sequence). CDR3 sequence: CSARGGGRGLSETQYF. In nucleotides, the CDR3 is TGCAGTGCTAGAGGGGGGGGGCGCGGACTATCGGAGACCCAGTACTTC.

This CDR3 reads CSVLDRGDEQYF. The CDR3 nucleotides read TGCAGCGTCTTGGACAGGGGGGATGAGCAGTACTTC. The chain links TRBV29-1 to TRBJ2-7; 10 positions match TRBD1. The CDR3 runs to 12 residues. In germline, CDR1 is SQVTM, CDR2 ANQGSEA. The junction had 6 bases not matched to a gene; V was cut back by 6 bases and J by 7 bases.

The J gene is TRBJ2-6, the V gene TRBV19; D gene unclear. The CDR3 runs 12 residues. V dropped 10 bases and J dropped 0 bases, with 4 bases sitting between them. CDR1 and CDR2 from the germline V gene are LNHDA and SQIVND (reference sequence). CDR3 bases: TGTGCCACTCACTCTGGGGCCAACGTCCTGACTTTC. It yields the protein CATHSGANVLTF.